Presented here are 31 T cell receptor beta chains from one specimen sequenced in a study of blood T cell repertoires in COVID-19. Clones were sequenced by immunoSEQ multiplex PCR, and TCRdb holds only the in-frame ones, with some missing. Among 300,000 to 400,000 clones listed, around 90% were seen once. The sequenced sample consisted of peripheral blood. The receptors come from a human donor in a cohort sampled during active COVID-19.

This chain uses TRBV7-9 with TRBJ2-2, with a weak D call TRBD2 (5 bases). V lost 5 bases, J lost 5 bases, and 12 bases lay in between. Germline V gene data show CDR1 as SEHNR and CDR2 as FQNEAQ (reference sequence). The CDR3 has 14 residues. The CDR3 DNA follows: TGTGCCAGCAGCCTTTGGACGGGGACCGGGGAGCTGTTTTTT. Translated, it gives CASSLWTGTGELFF.

In nucleotides, the CDR3 is TGTGCCAGTAGTATCCAGGGGATAGGAGAGACCCAGTACTTC. This gives the protein CASSIQGIGETQYF. The V gene is TRBV19, the J gene TRBJ2-5; tentatively, D is TRBD1 (6 bases). Germline V CDR1 and CDR2: LNHDA, SQIVND (reference sequence). The V end lost 3 bases, the J end lost 4 bases, and 12 bases lay between the germline ends. The CDR3 sequence is 14 residues long.

The chain couples TRBV7-2 to TRBJ2-2, with D possibly matching TRBD1 (5 bases). The V end was cut by 5 bases, the J end by 0 bases, with 7 bases between. This CDR3 has 14 residues. Germline values: CDR1 SGHTA, CDR2 FQGNSA. The CDR3 DNA follows: TGTGCCAGCAGCCAGGACACGAACACCGGGGAGCTGTTTTTT. It is translated as CASSQDTNTGELFF.

This clone has a single count. CDR3 region: CASTSVAGGDEQYF. CDR3 nucleotides: TGTGCCAGCACTTCAGTAGCGGGGGGAGACGAGCAGTACTTC. The chain carries TRBV2 and TRBJ2-7; TRBD2 matches 10 bases. CDR1 and CDR2 from the germline V gene are SNHLY and FYNNEI. This CDR3 has 14 amino acids. With V trimmed by 7 bases and J by 5 bases, 8 bases remained unmatched. Full variable domain (outside the CDR3, taken from reference TRBV2 and TRBJ2-7): EPEVTQTPSHQVTQMGQEVILRCVPISNHLYFYWYRQILGQKVEFLVSFYNNEISEKSEIFDDQFSVERPDGSNFTLKIRSTKLEDSAMYFCASTSVAGGDEQYFGPGTRLTVT.

Comment on this clone: Other DNA sequences within the sample encode an identical CDR3. The chain recombines TRBV27 with TRBJ1-6; D not resolved. The CDR3 spans 14 residues. CDR1 is MNHEY, CDR2 SMNVEV, per germline (reference sequence). The ends were cut back, 2 bases at V and 9 bases at J, with 11 bases in the middle. CDR3 protein: CASSLAGIGSPLHF. CDR3 nucleotide sequence: TGTGCCAGCAGTTTAGCCGGGATAGGTTCACCCCTCCACTTT.

The chain is built from TRBV6-2 or TRBV6-3 and TRBJ2-6; D is perhaps TRBD2 (6 bases). The CDR3 runs 16 residues. Germline values: CDR1 MNHEY, CDR2 SVGEGT. The V gene lost 6 bases and the J gene lost 1 base, with 13 bases spanning the gap. The CDR3 loop is CASSNRGRSGANVLTF. CDR3 in DNA: TGTGCCAGCAGCAACCGGGGGAGATCTGGGGCCAACGTCCTGACTTTC.

This sequence joins TRBV19 and TRBJ2-4, with TRBD2 matching over 11 bases. Germline V CDR1 and CDR2: LNHDA, SQIVND (reference sequence). The CDR3 contains 15 residues. Trimming cost V 7 bases and J 1 base; bases outside gene matches: 3. The CDR3 reads CASTGLAGAKNIQYF. DNA for the CDR3: TGTGCCAGTACCGGACTAGCGGGCGCCAAAAACATTCAGTACTTC.

This rearrangement joins TRBV18 to TRBJ2-3, with unresolved D. Trimming stripped 3 bases from V and 5 bases from J, with 12 bases between. CDR1 is KGHSH, CDR2 LQKENI, per germline. The length of the CDR3 is 14 residues. CDR3 sequence (DNA): TGTGCCAGCTCACCTGACTCCCGTGGAGATACGCAGTATTTT. Protein sequence: CASSPDSRGDTQYF.

The chain carries TRBV4-2 and TRBJ2-3, with 9 bases that match TRBD2. Germline values: CDR1 LGHNA, CDR2 YNFKEQ. The V and J ends lost 0 bases and 4 bases, in that order; junction bases with no gene match: 17. The CDR3 has 20 residues. The CDR3, as DNA: TGTGCCAGCAGCCAAGATAGGGGGACCGAGTCTAGCGGGATGCCAGATACGCAGTATTTT. Translation gives CASSQDRGTESSGMPDTQYF.

The V call is TRBV5-4, the J call TRBJ2-5; 11 bases fit TRBD2. J gave up 5 bases and V 4 bases, and 13 bases lay outside the gene matches. The germline V gene has CDR1 SGHNT and CDR2 YYREEE (reference sequence). CDR3 length: 17 residues. The CDR3 nucleotides read TGTGCCAGCAGCACGGATAGCGGGGGGGCCCGAGGGGAGACCCAGTACTTC. Encoded protein: CASSTDSGGARGETQYF. The complete variable domain, with remaining parts taken from reference TRBV5-4 and TRBJ2-5, reads ETGVTQSPTHLIKTRGQQVTLRCSSQSGHNTVSWYQQALGQGPQFIFQYYREEENGRGNFPPRFSGLQFPNYSSELNVNALELDDSALYLCASSTDSGGARGETQYFGPGTRLLVL.

The J gene is TRBJ1-5, the V gene TRBV6-1; TRBD1 aligns across 7 bases. The CDR3 loop spans 16 amino acids. The V gene's germline CDR1 is MNHNS and CDR2 SASEGT. The junction had 6 bases not matched to a gene; V was cut back by 0 bases and J by 4 bases. This CDR3 is CASSEAKGAGNQPQHF. The CDR3 DNA sequence: TGTGCCAGCAGTGAAGCGAAGGGGGCGGGAAATCAGCCCCAGCATTTT.

This chain connects TRBV2 to TRBJ2-3; D is unclear. V lost 8 bases and J 2 bases, leaving 17 bases between the germline ends. There are 15 residues in the CDR3. Per the germline V gene, CDR1 is SNHLY and CDR2 is FYNNEI. The CDR3 here is CASFPVYPDTDTQYF. The CDR3 DNA is TGTGCCAGCTTCCCGGTCTATCCTGACACAGATACGCAGTATTTT.

Only one count was recorded for this clone. V usage is TRBV7-6 and J usage is TRBJ1-1; D perhaps matches TRBD1 (5 bases). Trimming removed 1 base at V and 5 bases at J, with 11 bases between. Germline CDR1 SGHVS, CDR2 FNYEAQ. This CDR3 is built from 14 residues. CDR3 DNA sequence: TGTGCCAGCAGCTTAGGAGGCAGGGTTACTGAAGCTTTCTTT. The encoded protein is CASSLGGRVTEAFF.

The V and J genes are TRBV5-1 and TRBJ2-3; D is unresolved. V dropped 0 bases and J dropped 5 bases, with 13 bases sitting between them. Looked up from germline, CDR1 is SGHRS and CDR2 is YFSETQ. The CDR3 consists of 15 residues. The DNA of the CDR3 is TGCGCCAGCAGCTTGGTGGGCCAGTCAATAGATACGCAGTATTTT. This codes for CASSLVGQSIDTQYF.

The genes are TRBV7-6 and TRBJ2-7; 12 bases line up with TRBD2. J was trimmed by 1 base and V by 4 bases; bases with no gene match: 5. This CDR3 is 16 amino acids long. The germline V gene has CDR1 SGHVS and CDR2 FNYEAQ. Written as DNA, the CDR3 is TGTGCCAGCAGCTCTCTAGCGGGAGGGGAATCCTACGAGCAGTACTTC. This sequence encodes CASSSLAGGESYEQYF.

The chain has TRBV24-1 and TRBJ1-2, with 7 bases lining up with TRBD1. With V trimmed by 4 bases and J by 13 bases, 11 bases remained unmatched. CDR3 length equals 13 residues. The germline gives CDR1 KGHDR, CDR2 SFDVKD. Written as DNA, the CDR3 is TGTGCCACCAGTGAGTCCACAGGGGCCGCTCGCACCTTC. Translation gives CATSESTGAARTF.

The V and J genes are TRBV5-1 and TRBJ2-7; TRBD2 agrees at 10 bases. V lost 4 bases to trimming and J lost 5 bases; unmatched junction nucleotides: 12. This CDR3 is built from 16 residues. CDR1 and CDR2 from the germline V gene are SGHRS and YFSETQ. The CDR3 region is CASSLTLAGAGNEQYF. The CDR3 nucleotides are TGCGCCAGCAGCCTAACTCTAGCGGGGGCCGGGAACGAGCAGTACTTC.

This clone came up once. The genes are TRBV28 and TRBJ1-2; D is uncertain. The germline V and J ends were trimmed by 2 bases and 0 bases, with 4 bases remaining between them. The CDR3 length is 13 residues. Germline CDR1 reads MDHEN; CDR2 reads SYDVKM. The chain's CDR3 is CASSLPANYGYTF. CDR3 in DNA: TGTGCCAGCAGTTTACCCGCTAACTATGGCTACACCTTC.

This sequence joins TRBV3-1 (or the pseudogene TRBV3-2) and TRBJ2-1; no reliable D call. Looked up from germline, CDR1 is LGHDT and CDR2 is YNNKEL (reference sequence). The CDR3 is 15 residues long. Trimming stripped 0 bases from V and 5 bases from J, with 11 bases between. CDR3 region: CASSQDLPANNEQFF. CDR3 nucleotide sequence: TGTGCCAGCAGCCAAGACCTGCCCGCTAACAATGAGCAGTTCTTC.

The chain joins TRBV3-1 (or the pseudogene TRBV3-2) to TRBJ2-1; 7 positions match TRBD2. The junction had 6 bases not matched to a gene; V was cut back by 6 bases and J by 4 bases. CDR3 length: 14 residues. CDR1 and CDR2 (germline): LGHDT, YNNKEL (reference sequence). Here the CDR3 reads CASRGSGSYNEQFF. The CDR3 DNA sequence: TGTGCCAGCAGGGGTAGCGGGTCTTACAATGAGCAGTTCTTC.

J is TRBJ2-7 and V is TRBV18, with 7 bases that match TRBD1. V trimming: 5 bases; J trimming: 7 bases; junction bases outside the gene matches: 5. The length of the CDR3 is 12 residues. Germline V gene data show CDR1 as KGHSH and CDR2 as LQKENI. Written as DNA, the CDR3 is TGTGCCAGCTCAAAAGGGGGCGGAGAGCAGTACTTC. It translates to CASSKGGGEQYF.

CDR3 residues: CASSLDGRGEQYF. The CDR3, as DNA: TGCGCCAGCAGCTTGGACGGGAGAGGCGAGCAGTACTTC. This rearrangement joins TRBV5-1 to TRBJ2-7; D might be TRBD2 (6 bases). The CDR3 runs to 13 residues. V lost 0 bases and J lost 6, with 10 bases in between. Germline-derived CDR1 and CDR2 are SGHRS and YFSETQ.

This sequence joins TRBV7-8 and TRBJ1-1; tentatively, D is TRBD1 (6 bases). There are 15 residues in the CDR3. V was cut by 5 bases and J by 5 bases, with 18 bases left in between. CDR1 is SGHVS, CDR2 FQNEAQ, per germline. Here the CDR3 DNA reads TGTGCCAGCAGCCCGCTTGTTGGGGGCGTTACTGAAGCTTTCTTT. This encodes CASSPLVGGVTEAFF.

This chain joins TRBV24-1 and TRBJ2-5; 15 nucleotides match TRBD2. J was trimmed by 5 bases and V by 7 bases; bases with no gene match: 7. Looked up from germline, CDR1 is KGHDR and CDR2 is SFDVKD. The CDR3 totals 16 residues. CDR3 DNA sequence: TGTGCCACCAGCCACCTCGGACTAGCGGGAGGGGAGACCCAGTACTTC. It is translated as CATSHLGLAGGETQYF.

The rearrangement links TRBV12-3 or TRBV12-4 to TRBJ2-1; 7 bases are shared with TRBD2. The CDR3 totals 11 residues. Germline trimming cut 5 bases from V and 9 bases from J; bases unmatched to any gene: 1. The CDR3 DNA follows: TGTGCCAGCAGTCCGGGGGGTGAGCAGTTCTTC. Encoded protein: CASSPGGEQFF.

The chain links TRBV19 to TRBJ1-5; D perhaps matches TRBD1 (5 bases). This CDR3 comprises 14 residues. Germline V gene data show CDR1 as LNHDA and CDR2 as SQIVND (reference sequence). V was shortened by 10 bases and J by 6 bases, with 19 bases between the two germline ends. CDR3 sequence: CATDPQGRRQPQHF. CDR3 sequence (DNA): TGTGCCACCGACCCTCAGGGCCGGCGTCAGCCCCAGCATTTT.

This CDR3 reads CASSPGRRQGNTIYF. In DNA form, the CDR3 reads TGTGCCAGCAGCCCAGGCCGTCGACAGGGAAACACCATATATTTT. The J gene is TRBJ1-3, the V gene TRBV4-2, with D perhaps TRBD1 (5 bases). Trimming removed 4 bases from V and 4 bases from J, with 14 bases in between. CDR1 LGHNA and CDR2 YNFKEQ come from the germline V gene. The CDR3 consists of 15 residues.

The chain employs TRBV6-5 and TRBJ2-3; D not resolved. The ends were cut back, 0 bases at V and 3 bases at J, with 4 bases in the middle. Germline V gene sequence: CDR1 MNHEY, CDR2 SVGAGI. The CDR3 runs 13 residues. The CDR3 loop is CASSYSATDTQYF. The CDR3 nucleotides read TGTGCCAGCAGTTACTCAGCTACAGATACGCAGTATTTT.

The rearrangement joins TRBV20-1 to TRBJ2-2; possibly TRBD2 for D (7 bases). The CDR3 sequence is 17 residues long. Deletions cut 3 bases from V and 2 bases from J, with 19 bases between. From germline, CDR1 is DFQATT and CDR2 SNEGSKA (reference sequence). The CDR3 bases are TGCAGTGCTAGTATGGGGGGGCTCTCTACTAACACCGGGGAGCTGTTTTTT. Translation gives CSASMGGLSTNTGELFF.

The rearrangement uses TRBV7-8 and TRBJ2-1, with D possibly matching TRBD2 (6 bases). Germline-derived CDR1 and CDR2 are SGHVS and FQNEAQ. The V and J ends lost 5 bases and 8 bases respectively, with 22 bases between them. The CDR3 loop spans 16 amino acids. CDR3 DNA sequence: TGTGCCAGCAGCAGGGTGGGAGCGGGTGAGGGGCATGAGCAGTTCTTC. Protein sequence: CASSRVGAGEGHEQFF.

The chain employs TRBV27 and TRBJ2-6; D not resolved. The CDR3 runs to 12 residues. The germline CDR1 and CDR2 sequences are MNHEY and SMNVEV (reference sequence). V lost 10 bases and J lost 2, with 6 bases in between. In DNA, the CDR3 is TGTGCCACATCGGCTGGGGCCAACGTCCTGACTTTC. It yields the protein CATSAGANVLTF. Based on the CDR3 plus reference TRBV27 and TRBJ2-6, the full variable domain is EAQVTQNPRYLITVTGKKLTVTCSQNMNHEYMSWYRQDPGLGLRQIYYSMNVEVTDKGDVPEGYKVSRKEKRNFPLILESPSPNQTSLYFCATSAGANVLTFGAGSRLTVL.